A selection of T cell receptor beta chains follows, all from one sample in a study of radiotherapy plus CTLA-4 blockade in lung cancer. Profiling relied on immunoSEQ multiplex PCR, and the TCRdb table lists in-frame clones only, not all of them. Here the sample spans about 87,000 clones, roughly 86% being singletons. The sample consisted of peripheral blood, taken from a patient treated with radiotherapy plus ipilimumab. These receptors all stem from a human donor with non-small cell lung cancer that progressed on radiotherapy plus ipilimumab. CDR3s include the opening cysteine and the closing phenylalanine or tryptophan. D genes are given only for firm matches. Clone size is not always given. Where it is, it says once, few, many or a class for expanded clones.

TRBD1 | TRBJ2-2 | TRBV5-6 | . | TGTGCCAGCAGCAATCCCGGGACAGGGAGGGAGGAGCTGTTTTTT | CASSNPGTGREELFF
. | TRBJ2-7 | TRBV5-1 | . | TGCGCCAGCAGCTTCCGGGCGGGCCACTCCTACGAGCAGTACTTC | CASSFRAGHSYEQYF
. | TRBJ2-2 | TRBV5-8 | . | TGTGCCAGCAGCCCCCTTCTTAACACCGGGGAGCTGTTTTTT | CASSPLLNTGELFF
TRBD1 | TRBJ1-4 | TRBV28 | . | TGTGCCAGCAGTGTAACAGGGGCGCGGGAAAAACTGTTTTTT | CASSVTGAREKLFF
. | TRBJ1-1 | TRBV5-1 | . | TGCGCCAGCAGCTTTGGGACCCCCCAATTGAACACTGAAGCTTTCTTT | CASSFGTPQLNTEAFF
. | TRBJ1-2 | TRBV14 | . | TGTGCCAGCAGCCAACTGGACAGTAACTATGGCTACACCTTC | CASSQLDSNYGYTF
. | TRBJ1-2 | TRBV4-3 | . | TGCGCCAGCAGCCAAGCCGTTTCTGGGTCAGGCTATGGCTACACCTTC | CASSQAVSGSGYGYTF
. | TRBJ2-7 | TRBV6-5 | . | TGTGCCATCTCGGGACCCGGCCCCTCGGGAAAGCAGTACTTC | CAISGPGPSGKQYF
. | TRBJ1-6 | TRBV5-1 | . | TGCGCCAGCAGCTTGGATTCCCCCCAAAATTCACCCCTCCACTTT | CASSLDSPQNSPLHF
TRBD1 | TRBJ1-5 | TRBV19 | once | TGTGCCAGCCTGGGGACAGGGGGCTTGTTTAATCAGCCCCAGCATTTT | CASLGTGGLFNQPQHF
. | TRBJ2-7 | TRBV7-2 | . | TGTGCCAGCAGCTTATACCACGAGCAGTACTTC | CASSLYHEQYF
. | TRBJ2-5 | TRBV10-3 | . | TGTGCCATCAGTGGGACACAGGTATCGGGAGAGACCCAGTACTTC | CAISGTQVSGETQYF
. | TRBJ2-7 | TRBV12-5 | few | TGTGCGACAGGGCTAGCGGCATACGAGCAGTACTTC | CATGLAAYEQYF
. | TRBJ2-2 | TRBV18 | . | TGTGCCAGCTCACCACCAATCATACCCGGGGAGCTGTTTTTT | CASSPPIIPGELFF
. | TRBJ2-3 | TRBV28 | once | TGTGCCAGCACCATTGCGGGGCGCACAGATACGCAGTATTTT | CASTIAGRTDTQYF
. | TRBJ1-1 | TRBV7-2 | . | TGTGCCAGCAGCCCAACAGGGTCCCGGGGAGTGATGAACACTGAAGCTTTCTTT | CASSPTGSRGVMNTEAFF
TRBD1 | TRBJ2-1 | TRBV6-5 | . | TGTGCCAGCAGTCAGACAGGGGACTCCTACAATGAGCAGTTCTTC | CASSQTGDSYNEQFF
. | TRBJ1-1 | TRBV4-3 | . | TGCGCCAGCAGCAGGGGGGGAGGGACGAGAGCTTTCTTT | CASSRGGGTRAFF
TRBD2 | TRBJ2-1 | TRBV7-9 | once | TGTGCCAGCACCCTCGGGGGGGCTAGCTCCTACAATGAGCAGTTCTTC | CASTLGGASSYNEQFF
. | TRBJ2-7 | TRBV29-1 | . | TGCAGCGTGGCCGTCTCCTACGAGCAGTACTTC | CSVAVSYEQYF
. | TRBJ2-7 | TRBV5-1 | . | TGCGCCAGCAGCTTGGGCCCCAGCTTCATATACGAGCAGTACTTC | CASSLGPSFIYEQYF
. | TRBJ1-2 | TRBV29-1 | once | TGCAGCGTTGAAGCTTCCCGGGCAAGGGTGGGCTATGGCTACACCTTC | CSVEASRARVGYGYTF
TRBD1 | TRBJ1-6 | TRBV5-1 | . | TGCGCCAGCAGCCCCGGACAGGGCAATTCACCCCTCCACTTT | CASSPGQGNSPLHF
TRBD2 | TRBJ2-5 | TRBV2 | . | TGTGCCAGCAGTGAAATGGGCCTTGGAAGGGGGCTAGCGGGGGGGGAGGAGACCCAGTACTTC | CASSEMGLGRGLAGGEETQYF
TRBD1 | TRBJ1-4 | TRBV7-6 | . | TGTGCCAGCAGCTCAGACAGGGGGGCAGGTGAAAAACTGTTTTTT | CASSSDRGAGEKLFF
. | TRBJ1-5 | TRBV2 | . | TGTGCCAGCGGCAATCAGCCCCAGCATTTT | CASGNQPQHF
TRBD1 | TRBJ1-6 | TRBV4-3 | . | TGCGCCAGCAGCCATCGGGACAGGGACCCTAATTCACCCCTCCACTTT | CASSHRDRDPNSPLHF
TRBD1 | TRBJ2-5 | TRBV25-1 | . | TGTGCCAGCAGTGAGCATCCGGGACAGGGAGAAGAGACCCAGTACTTC | CASSEHPGQGEETQYF
. | TRBJ2-3 | TRBV4-3 | . | TGCGCCAGCAGCCAAGTTGATGCATCCACAGATACGCAGTATTTT | CASSQVDASTDTQYF
TRBD1 | TRBJ1-6 | TRBV19 | few | TGTGCCAGTAGATATACGGGACAGGGTAATTCACCCCTCCACTTT | CASRYTGQGNSPLHF
. | TRBJ2-7 | TRBV7-2 | . | TGTGCCAGCAGCTTGGCGATCTATTCCTACGAGCAGTACTTC | CASSLAIYSYEQYF
. | TRBJ2-2 | TRBV10-3 | once | TGTGCCATCAGTGAGGATAGGCCGAACACCGGGGAGCTGTTTTTT | CAISEDRPNTGELFF
TRBD2 | TRBJ2-1 | TRBV19 | . | TGTGCCAGTAGTTCCTTAGCGGGAGGGTTCAATGAGCAGTTCTTC | CASSSLAGGFNEQFF
TRBD2 | TRBJ2-1 | TRBV6-5 | . | TGTGCCAGCAGTTACGGAACTAGCGGGAGGGCCTGGGAGCAGTTCTTC | CASSYGTSGRAWEQFF
TRBD1 | TRBJ2-7 | TRBV5-6 | . | TGTGCCAGCAGTCCTCCCGGGACAGGGTCCTACGAGCAGTACTTC | CASSPPGTGSYEQYF
TRBD2 | TRBJ2-7 | TRBV15 | . | TGTGCCACCAGCAGAGAAGCGGGGGGGCTATACGAGCAGTACTTC | CATSREAGGLYEQYF
TRBD2 | TRBJ2-1 | TRBV5-8 | . | TGTGCCAGCAGCCCAGGGGCGGGAGGAGACAATGAGCAGTTCTTC | CASSPGAGGDNEQFF
. | TRBJ2-2 | TRBV7-9 | . | TGTGCCAGCAGCTTAGCGCAGAACACCGGGGAGCTGTTTTTT | CASSLAQNTGELFF
. | TRBJ2-7 | TRBV29-1 | once | TGCAGCGTTCAGGGGCTGACTCTGAACGAGCAGTACTTC | CSVQGLTLNEQYF
. | TRBJ1-2 | TRBV28 | . | TGTGCCAGCAGGCCCCAGGGGACTCCCAGCTATGGCTACACCTTC | CASRPQGTPSYGYTF
. | TRBJ1-1 | TRBV4-1 | . | TGCGCCAGCAGCCAAGTATTCAGGACAGCGGGGAACACTGAAGCTTTCTTT | CASSQVFRTAGNTEAFF
. | TRBJ2-2 | TRBV10-3 | few | TGTGCCATCAGGGAATCACGGGGGAAACTCACCGGGGAGCTGTTTTTT | CAIRESRGKLTGELFF
. | TRBJ2-1 | TRBV10-3 | . | TGTGCCATCAGTGAGGAGGGTCTCGGGCAGTTCTTC | CAISEEGLGQFF
TRBD1 | TRBJ2-7 | TRBV6-5 | . | TGTGCCAGCACCCAAGGACAGGGCTACTACGAGCAGTACTTC | CASTQGQGYYEQYF
TRBD1 | TRBJ2-3 | TRBV30 | . | TGTGCCTGGAGTGTAGGGACAGGGGTTGGAGATACGCAGTATTTT | CAWSVGTGVGDTQYF
. | TRBJ2-3 | TRBV10-2 | . | TGCGCCAGCCGCGGGACCGGGACAGATACGCAGTATTTT | CASRGTGTDTQYF
TRBD2 | TRBJ2-1 | TRBV7-2 | . | TGTGCCACAAAGCTAGCGGGGGGGCCATATGAGCAGTTCTTC | CATKLAGGPYEQFF
. | TRBJ2-6 | TRBV7-2 | . | TGTGCCAGCAGCTTAGTGCCCCAGGGGGCCAACGTCCTGACTTTC | CASSLVPQGANVLTF